Presented here are 18 T cell receptor beta chains from one specimen sequenced in a study of blood T cell repertoires in COVID-19 (dated by TCRdb to about 2020). The receptor library was made with the immunoSEQ multiplex PCR assay. TCRdb took this table from immuneACCESS and kept in-frame rearrangements with V and J called. Such tables lack part of the clones; where checked against another copy, unresolved V genes explain under half of the gap, and the rest is unexplained. Within this sample are about 200,000 clones, with more than 85% of them counted one time only. The leading ten clones occupy approximately 10% of the sample. The sample was peripheral blood. The receptors derive from a woman between 50 and 59 years old with COVID-19, enrolled during active disease.

Of note for this clone: Other DNA sequences within the sample encode an identical CDR3. The chain has TRBV19 and TRBJ2-5; D is undetermined. The length of the CDR3 is 12 residues. Germline V lookup: CDR1 LNHDA, CDR2 SQIVND (reference sequence). Trimming took off 2 bases at V and 4 bases at J, with 5 bases between the two ends. This CDR3 is CASSIRGETQYF. CDR3 DNA: TGTGCCAGTAGTATAAGAGGAGAGACCCAGTACTTC.

The CDR3 DNA sequence: TGTGCCAGTAAGAGGGGGCCCATGAACACTGAAGCTTTCTTT. It translates to CASKRGPMNTEAFF. This chain joins TRBV19 and TRBJ1-1; 7 positions match TRBD1. Germline assignment: CDR1 LNHDA and CDR2 SQIVND (reference sequence). V lost 7 bases to trimming and J lost 0 bases; unmatched junction nucleotides: 5. The CDR3 consists of 14 residues.

J is TRBJ1-1 and V is TRBV12-3 or TRBV12-4; 8 bases align to TRBD1. This CDR3 contains 13 residues. Trimming cost V 10 bases and J 4 bases; bases outside gene matches: 8. CDR3: CAIVQGALTEAFF. For the CDR3, the DNA is TGTGCCATTGTCCAGGGGGCGCTCACTGAAGCTTTCTTT.

V usage is TRBV5-1 and J usage is TRBJ2-5, with D perhaps matching TRBD1 (7 bases). Germline V lookup: CDR1 SGHRS, CDR2 YFSETQ. CDR3 size: 17 residues. V was pared by 3 bases and J by 5 bases, with 23 bases between. As DNA, the CDR3 is TGCGCCAGCAGCTCCAACCCACCCTCGACAGGGAGGGAGACCCAGTACTTC. It yields the protein CASSSNPPSTGRETQYF.

The chain recombines TRBV24-1 with TRBJ2-1; TRBD1 might be the D (5 bases). V gave up 5 bases and J gave up 6 bases, with 13 bases separating them. The V gene's germline CDR1 is KGHDR and CDR2 SFDVKD. The CDR3 sequence is 14 residues long. DNA for the CDR3: TGTGCCACCAGTGTGGGGAAGCAGGGCAATGAGCAGTTCTTC. Protein product: CATSVGKQGNEQFF.

This chain links TRBV27 with TRBJ1-2; 8 bases map to TRBD1. This CDR3 region has 15 residues. Germline V gene sequence: CDR1 MNHEY, CDR2 SMNVEV (reference sequence). Trimming took 5 bases from V and 1 from J; bases not matched to a gene: 6. Written as DNA, the CDR3 is TGTGCCAGCAGTATCTCGACAGGGGTTAACTATGGCTACACCTTC. Its translation: CASSISTGVNYGYTF.

For this clone: This sample includes further DNA sequences coding for the same CDR3. J is TRBJ1-1 and V is TRBV10-3; TRBD1 might be the D (5 bases). CDR3 size: 13 residues. The germline V and J ends were trimmed by 2 bases and 4 bases, with 8 bases remaining between them. CDR1 is ENHRY, CDR2 SYGVKD, per germline. The DNA for the CDR3 is TGTGCCATCAGTGAGGGGGGGGTCACTGAAGCTTTCTTT. The encoded protein is CAISEGGVTEAFF.

J is TRBJ2-3 and V is TRBV6-5, with TRBD2 identical over 8 bases. The CDR3 spans 16 residues. Germline trimming cut 2 bases from V and 5 bases from J; bases unmatched to any gene: 9. Looked up from germline, CDR1 is MNHEY and CDR2 is SVGAGI. The CDR3 region is CASSYPKRGWGDTQYF. In DNA, the CDR3 is TGTGCCAGCAGTTACCCCAAGCGGGGGTGGGGAGATACGCAGTATTTT.

This clone occurred once. The chain employs TRBV3-1 (or the pseudogene TRBV3-2) and TRBJ2-5; TRBD2 might be the D (7 bases). The V end lost 3 bases, the J end lost 7 bases, and 21 bases lay between the germline ends. Looked up from germline, CDR1 is LGHDT and CDR2 is YNNKEL (reference sequence). CDR3 length equals 16 residues. CDR3 nucleotide sequence: TGTGCCAGCAGCCATTCACTAGCGATCCAGGGGAGGACCCAGTACTTC. Protein: CASSHSLAIQGRTQYF.

This chain joins TRBV2 and TRBJ2-7, with D possibly matching TRBD2 (6 bases). V was trimmed by 11 bases and J by 2 bases, leaving 13 bases between them. CDR1 and CDR2 (germline): SNHLY, FYNNEI. CDR3 length equals 12 residues. The CDR3 DNA reads as TGTGCCGGCCGGGACTTTGCCTACGAGCAGTACTTC. Translated, it gives CAGRDFAYEQYF.

Here the CDR3 DNA reads TGTGCCAGCAGCGTTGGGGCGGCCACAGATACGCAGTATTTT. As protein: CASSVGAATDTQYF. This chain connects TRBV9 to TRBJ2-3, with a weak D call TRBD1 (5 bases). Trimming removed 2 bases from V and 2 bases from J, with 9 bases in between. Per germline, CDR1 SGDLS and CDR2 YYNGEE. The CDR3 has 14 amino acids.

This chain uses TRBV6-5 with TRBJ1-5; the D gene is possibly TRBD1 (6 bases). This CDR3 spans 13 amino acids. The germline V gene encodes CDR1 MNHEY and CDR2 SVGAGI. V lost 7 bases and J lost 5, with 12 bases in between. For the CDR3, the DNA is TGTGCCAGCACCTCAGGGGCGGATCAGCCCCAGCATTTT. It yields the protein CASTSGADQPQHF.

The chain uses TRBV6-5 and TRBJ2-4; possible D gene TRBD2, 7 bases. In germline, CDR1 is MNHEY, CDR2 SVGAGI. The CDR3 is 13 residues long. The ends were cut back, 6 bases at V and 8 bases at J, with 14 bases in the middle. The CDR3 reads CASSDTGRDIQYF. CDR3 in DNA: TGTGCCAGCAGCGATACAGGGAGGGACATTCAGTACTTC.

The rearrangement uses TRBV19 and TRBJ1-5; TRBD1 matches at 7 bases. The germline gives CDR1 LNHDA, CDR2 SQIVND (reference sequence). The CDR3 is made up of 14 amino acids. The trim removed 4 bases at V and 7 bases at J, leaving 7 bases unmatched. This CDR3 is CASSTDRVGQPQHF. The DNA for the CDR3 is TGTGCCAGTAGTACTGACAGGGTGGGGCAGCCCCAGCATTTT.

A few counts support this clone. The chain employs TRBV4-1 and TRBJ2-5; maybe TRBD2 (6 bases). Germline-derived CDR1 and CDR2 are MGHRA and YSYEKL. The length of the CDR3 is 14 residues. Trimming removed 2 bases from V and 1 base from J, with 8 bases in between. CDR3 DNA: TGCGCCAGCAGCCAATTCGGGGGCCAAGAGACCCAGTACTTC. This translates into CASSQFGGQETQYF.

CDR3 loop: CASSLNLGLAGDEQFF. DNA of the CDR3: TGTGCCAGCAGCTTAAATCTGGGACTAGCGGGGGATGAGCAGTTCTTC. V gene TRBV7-2 combines with J gene TRBJ2-1, with 14 bases aligning to TRBD2. The CDR3 is 16 amino acids. Germline assignment: CDR1 SGHTA and CDR2 FQGNSA. V was clipped by 2 bases and J by 8 bases; unmatched bases: 5.

This clone was seen many times. The rearrangement uses TRBV15 and TRBJ2-7, with TRBD2 as a possible D gene (5 bases). Germline V gene sequence: CDR1 LNHNV, CDR2 YYDKDF (reference sequence). The CDR3 totals 14 residues. V gave up 3 bases and J gave up 2 bases, with 11 bases separating them. The CDR3 spells CATSRLDGAYEQYV. In DNA form, the CDR3 reads TGTGCCACCAGCAGGCTAGACGGGGCCTACGAGCAGTACGTC.

This sequence joins TRBV21-1 and TRBJ1-6; the table's D call, TRBD1, has no DNA check behind it. TRBV21-1 is reported as a pseudogene. This CDR3 is built from 16 residues. The CDR3 spells CASSKGSGGENSPLHF. The CDR3, as DNA: TGTGCCAGCAGCAAAGGTTCAGGGGGCGAAAATTCACCCCTCCACTTT.